This record covers a single T cell receptor (beta chain). The data belong to a study of blood T cell repertoires in COVID-19. Study-wide context: The cDNA or gDNA used as material had been derived from T cells, B-cell-depleted T cells, or PBMCs.

In the original workflow: Amplified reference gene primers provided the basis for estimating nucleated cell counts. Profiling relied on immunoSEQ multiplex PCR, and the TCRdb table lists in-frame clones only, not all of them. V and J calls plus clone size are reproduced from that table; the DNA served to infer D and trimming. This sample has about 140,000 clones, with about 70% found just once. The germline gives CDR1 LNHDA, CDR2 SQIVND (reference sequence). The CDR3 covers 16 residues. V lost 3 bases and J lost 0, with 11 bases in between. The rearrangement uses TRBV19 and TRBJ1-4; a possible D gene is TRBD1 (5 bases). The specimen sequenced was peripheral blood. The receptor was isolated from a man older than 75 with acute or convalescent COVID-19. The CDR3 DNA reads as TGTGCCAGTAGTATGTTGGGGGGTTCAACTAATGAAAAACTGTTTTTT. This codes for CASSMLGGSTNEKLFF.